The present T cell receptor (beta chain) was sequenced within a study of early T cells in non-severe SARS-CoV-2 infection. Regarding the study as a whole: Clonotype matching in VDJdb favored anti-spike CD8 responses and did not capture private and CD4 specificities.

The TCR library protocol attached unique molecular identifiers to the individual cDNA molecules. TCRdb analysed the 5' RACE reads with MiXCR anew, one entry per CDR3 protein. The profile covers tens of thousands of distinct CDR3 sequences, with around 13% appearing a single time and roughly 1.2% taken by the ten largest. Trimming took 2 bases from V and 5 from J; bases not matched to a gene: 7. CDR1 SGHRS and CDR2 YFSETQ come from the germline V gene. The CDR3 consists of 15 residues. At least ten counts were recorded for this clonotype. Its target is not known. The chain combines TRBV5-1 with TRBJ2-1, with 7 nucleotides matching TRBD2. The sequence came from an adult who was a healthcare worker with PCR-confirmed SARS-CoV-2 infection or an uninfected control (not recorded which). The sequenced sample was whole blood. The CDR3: CASSFSGLRDNEQFF. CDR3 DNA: TGCGCCAGCAGCTTTAGCGGGTTGAGGGACAATGAGCAGTTCTTC.